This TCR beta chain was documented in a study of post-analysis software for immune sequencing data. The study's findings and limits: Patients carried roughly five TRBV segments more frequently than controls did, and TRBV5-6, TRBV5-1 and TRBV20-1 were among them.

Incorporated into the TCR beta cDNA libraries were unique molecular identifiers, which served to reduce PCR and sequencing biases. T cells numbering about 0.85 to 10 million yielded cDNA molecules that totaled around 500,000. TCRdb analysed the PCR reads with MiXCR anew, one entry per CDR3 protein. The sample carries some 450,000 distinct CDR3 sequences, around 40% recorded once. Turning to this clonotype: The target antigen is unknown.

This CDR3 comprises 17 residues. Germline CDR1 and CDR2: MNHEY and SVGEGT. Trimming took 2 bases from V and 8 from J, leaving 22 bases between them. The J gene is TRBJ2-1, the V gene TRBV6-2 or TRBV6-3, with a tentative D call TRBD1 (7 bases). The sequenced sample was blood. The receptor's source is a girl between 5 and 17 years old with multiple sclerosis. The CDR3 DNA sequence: TGTGCCAGCAGTTACGTTCTGGAGTTGGAGGGGGCAGATGAGCAGTTCTTC. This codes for CASSYVLELEGADEQFF.